Included here is one T cell receptor beta chain sequence, with context. Antigen: not known. This sample stems from a study of cytomegalovirus exposure and HLA in healthy donors. General study results and limits: It was only CMV serostatus that was available as immune exposure information.

A multiplex PCR was run with 60 Vbeta primers and 13 Jbeta primers. Clones were sequenced by immunoSEQ multiplex PCR, and TCRdb holds only the in-frame ones, with some missing. The repertoire holds 100,000 to 150,000 clones, roughly three quarters seen once, with about 1% in the top ten. The CDR3 totals 14 residues. Germline-derived CDR1 and CDR2 are SGHRS and YFSETQ. V was clipped by 8 bases and J by 6 bases; unmatched bases: 10. The chain joins TRBV5-1 to TRBJ2-2; TRBD1 agrees at 7 bases. Source material: PBMCs. The sequence was obtained from a woman in her twenties or thirties in good health and CMV-seronegative. CDR3 DNA: TGCGCCAGTGCAGGGGGAGATGGGGCCGGGGAGCTGTTTTTT. As protein: CASAGGDGAGELFF.